Listed below are T cell receptor beta chains from one sample, sequenced in a study of T-cell memory formation after mild COVID-19. MiXCR, run by TCRdb on the 5' RACE reads, gives a single entry per CDR3 protein. The top ten clones hold 2% to 2.5% of a sample with just under 150,000 distinct CDR3 sequences, 6% to 6.5% of them seen once. The specimen was PBMCs or a T cell subset sorted from them (not recorded which). These receptors were obtained from an adult woman who had mild COVID-19 (a few samples of this study predate the infection). Cell type and time point are not known. The CDR3 runs from the conserved cysteine through the conserved F or W. D genes are given only for firm matches. Clone size, where shown, is once, few, many, or a class for clones that have expanded.

J gene | V gene | D gene | clone size | CDR3 DNA | CDR3 protein
TRBJ1-3 | TRBV2 | TRBD1 | few | TGTGCCAGCAGTGAGGGACAGGCAACCTCTGGAAACACCATATATTTT | CASSEGQATSGNTIYF
TRBJ2-3 | TRBV5-6 | TRBD2 | - | TGTGCCAGCAGAAGCGGGGGCCAAACAGATACGCAGTATTTT | CASRSGGQTDTQYF
TRBJ2-1 | TRBV6-5 | - | few | TGTGCCAGCAGTTACTCAGGTCCGGGGAGGAGTGAGCAGTTCTTC | CASSYSGPGRSEQFF
TRBJ1-6 | TRBV7-9 | - | many | TGTGCCAGCAGCTCGCGGATCGGAACCGATTCACCCCTCCACTTT | CASSSRIGTDSPLHF
TRBJ1-1 | TRBV5-1 | - | many | TGCGCCAGCAGGAACAGGGCTGAAGCTTTCTTT | CASRNRAEAFF
TRBJ2-1 | TRBV6-5 | - | - | TGTGCCAGCAGGCCCCCCCTTGGGAATGAGCAGTTCTTC | CASRPPLGNEQFF
TRBJ1-1 | TRBV28 | - | many | TGTGCCAGCAGTTTAACGGGCAGGGAAGCTTTCTTT | CASSLTGREAFF
TRBJ2-1 | TRBV6-5 | TRBD2 | few | TGTGCCAGCAGAAAGACTAGCGGCTCCTACAATGAGCAGTTCTTC | CASRKTSGSYNEQFF
TRBJ2-1 | TRBV19 | TRBD2 | - | TGTGCCAGTAGTATAGTGGGAGGGTCCGGCAATGAGCAGTTCTTC | CASSIVGGSGNEQFF
TRBJ2-3 | TRBV5-1 | - | - | TGCGCCAGCAGCTCGCGGGGACTCGCTGAGGGAACCCCAGATACGCAGTATTTT | CASSSRGLAEGTPDTQYF
TRBJ2-7 | TRBV4-2 | - | many | TGTGCCAGCAGCCAAGATGGGACTCCCGCCTACGAGCAGTACTTC | CASSQDGTPAYEQYF
TRBJ2-1 | TRBV5-1 | TRBD2 | many | TGCGCCAGCAGCTTGGTATCGAGCGGGAGGATCAGCTCCTACAATGAGCAGTTCTTC | CASSLVSSGRISSYNEQFF
TRBJ2-5 | TRBV7-2 | - | many | TGTGCCAGCAGCTCAGAGGGGGCGGCTAGAGGGAGGAAGACCCAGTACTTC | CASSSEGAARGRKTQYF
TRBJ2-1 | TRBV11-2 | TRBD2 | - | TGTGCCAGCAGCCGTAGCGGGGGCCGATACAATGAGCAGTTCTTC | CASSRSGGRYNEQFF
TRBJ2-7 | TRBV25-1 | - | few | TGTGCCAGCAGTGAATATGTCGGCTACGAGCAGTACTTC | CASSEYVGYEQYF
TRBJ2-2 | TRBV4-1 | TRBD2 | few | TGCGCCAGCAGCCAAGAGGGACTAAACACCGGGGAGCTGTTTTTT | CASSQEGLNTGELFF
TRBJ2-1 | TRBV29-1 | TRBD2 | many | TGCAGCGTTGTTCGGGCAACTAGCGGGGGATATGCTGAGCAGTTCTTC | CSVVRATSGGYAEQFF
TRBJ2-7 | TRBV3-1 | - | many | TGTGCCAGCAGCCAAGCCAGGAGAGAGCAGTACTTC | CASSQARREQYF
TRBJ2-1 | TRBV12-3/TRBV12-4 | - | many | TGTGCCAGCAGAAGAGGACCGATAGATGAGCAGTTCTTC | CASRRGPIDEQFF
TRBJ2-3 | TRBV6-5 | TRBD2 | few | TGTGCCAGCAGAACACGACTAGCTGGGTTTGCAGATACGCAGTATTTT | CASRTRLAGFADTQYF
TRBJ1-3 | TRBV20-1 | TRBD1 | few | TGCAGTGTGGACCGGGGACAGAGCCTTCTCTCTGGAAACACCATATATTTT | CSVDRGQSLLSGNTIYF
TRBJ2-1 | TRBV4-1 | - | many | TGCGCCAGCAGCCAACTGGGACGGGCAACCTACAATGAGCAGTTCTTC | CASSQLGRATYNEQFF
TRBJ2-3 | TRBV5-1 | TRBD2 | many | TGCGCCAGCAGGGTAGCGGGGGGCCCAGATACGCAGTATTTT | CASRVAGGPDTQYF
TRBJ1-4 | TRBV24-1 | - | few | TGTGCTAATATAGCAAAGCGGAAGGGCAACAATGAAAAACTGTTTTTT | CANIAKRKGNNEKLFF
TRBJ2-5 | TRBV20-1 | - | many | TGCAGTGCTAGTTATGGATTCGAGACCCAGTACTTC | CSASYGFETQYF
TRBJ2-2 | TRBV20-1 | TRBD1 | - | TGCAGTGCTAGCCCCTGGACAGGGCAGACCGGGGAGCTGTTTTTT | CSASPWTGQTGELFF
TRBJ2-2 | TRBV12-3/TRBV12-4 | TRBD1 | few | TGTGCCAGCAATTCAGGGGGTACCGGGGAGCTGTTTTTT | CASNSGGTGELFF
TRBJ2-1 | TRBV4-2 | - | many | TGTGCCAGCAGCCCAACCGAACGCGGTGAGCAGTTCTTC | CASSPTERGEQFF
TRBJ1-6 | TRBV6-1 | - | - | TGTGCCAGCAGTGATCACCGGAATTCACCCCTCCACTTT | CASSDHRNSPLHF
TRBJ2-1 | TRBV11-2 | TRBD2 | few | TGTGCCAGCAGCACCCTTAGCGGGCCGAACTACAATGAGCAGTTCTTC | CASSTLSGPNYNEQFF
TRBJ2-7 | TRBV18 | - | many | TGTGCCAGCTCACCCTCAGGAGCCCACTACGAGCAGTACTTC | CASSPSGAHYEQYF
TRBJ1-1 | TRBV5-1 | TRBD1 | many | TGCGCCAGTAGACAGGGGGACGCCACTGAAGCTTTCTTT | CASRQGDATEAFF
TRBJ1-5 | TRBV7-2 | - | many | TGTGCCAGCAGCCCTTTAAATCAGCCCCAGCATTTT | CASSPLNQPQHF
TRBJ2-1 | TRBV18 | - | - | TGTGCCAGCTCACCACCGGTTGCCTACAGAAGCAATGAGCAGTTCTTC | CASSPPVAYRSNEQFF
TRBJ2-3 | TRBV14 | - | few | TGTGCCAGCAGCCAAGTCCTCACAGATACGCAGTATTTT | CASSQVLTDTQYF
TRBJ2-1 | TRBV4-2 | TRBD2 | many | TGTGCCAGCAGCCCGACTAGCGGGATGGCTGAGCAGTTCTTC | CASSPTSGMAEQFF
TRBJ1-2 | TRBV6-2/TRBV6-3 | - | - | TGTGCCAGCAGTTTAACGGGTCCCGATGGCTACACCTTC | CASSLTGPDGYTF
TRBJ2-1 | TRBV5-6 | - | many | TGTGCCAGCAGCTTGGGCAGGGACCGAGCCCGGGGCAATGAGCAGTTCTTC | CASSLGRDRARGNEQFF
TRBJ2-3 | TRBV5-1 | - | few | TGCGCCAGCAGCTTGGTTCCGGGGAACACAGATACGCAGTATTTT | CASSLVPGNTDTQYF
TRBJ2-1 | TRBV7-2 | - | many | TGTGCCAGCAGCTTAGAAGGGGGGGGAGGCAATGAGCAGTTCTTC | CASSLEGGGGNEQFF
TRBJ2-1 | TRBV7-9 | TRBD1 | many | TGTGCCAGCAGCGCAAAGACCGGGACAGGGGACAATGAGCAGTTCTTC | CASSAKTGTGDNEQFF